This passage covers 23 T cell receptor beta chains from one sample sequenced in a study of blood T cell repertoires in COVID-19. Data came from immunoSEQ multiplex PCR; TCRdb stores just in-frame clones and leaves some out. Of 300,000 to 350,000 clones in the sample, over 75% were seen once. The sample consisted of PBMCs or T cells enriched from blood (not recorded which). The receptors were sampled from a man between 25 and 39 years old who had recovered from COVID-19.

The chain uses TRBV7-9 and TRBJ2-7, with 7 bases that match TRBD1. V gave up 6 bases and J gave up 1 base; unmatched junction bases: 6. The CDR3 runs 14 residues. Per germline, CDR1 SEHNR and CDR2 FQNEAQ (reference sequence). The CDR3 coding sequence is TGTGCCAGCAGGCCGACAGGGCTTTCCTACGAGCAGTACTTC. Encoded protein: CASRPTGLSYEQYF.

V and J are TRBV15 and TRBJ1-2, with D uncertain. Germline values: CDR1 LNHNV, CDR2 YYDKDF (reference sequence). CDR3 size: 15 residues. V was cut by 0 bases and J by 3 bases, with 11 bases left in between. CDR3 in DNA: TGTGCCACCAGCAGAGATTTCACGGGAGACTATGGCTACACCTTC. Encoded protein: CATSRDFTGDYGYTF. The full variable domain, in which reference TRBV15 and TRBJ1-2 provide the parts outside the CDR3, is DAMVIQNPRYQVTQFGKPVTLSCSQTLNHNVMYWYQQKSSQAPKLLFHYYDKDFNNEADTPDNFQSRRPNTSFCFLDIRSPGLGDTAMYLCATSRDFTGDYGYTFGSGTRLTVV.

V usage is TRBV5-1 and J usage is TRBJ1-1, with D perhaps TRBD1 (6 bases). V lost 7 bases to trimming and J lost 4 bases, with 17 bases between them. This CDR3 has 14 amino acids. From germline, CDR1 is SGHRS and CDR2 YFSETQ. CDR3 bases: TGCGCCAGCGCAGAGGCACTAGGGGGCACTGAAGCTTTCTTT. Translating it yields CASAEALGGTEAFF.

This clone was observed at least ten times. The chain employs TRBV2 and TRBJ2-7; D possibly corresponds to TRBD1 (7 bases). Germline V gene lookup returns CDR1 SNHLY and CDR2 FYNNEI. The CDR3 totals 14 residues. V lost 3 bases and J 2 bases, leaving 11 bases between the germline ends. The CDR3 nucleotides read TGTGCCAGCAGTGACCAGGGGGGAACCTACGAGCAGTACTTC. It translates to CASSDQGGTYEQYF.

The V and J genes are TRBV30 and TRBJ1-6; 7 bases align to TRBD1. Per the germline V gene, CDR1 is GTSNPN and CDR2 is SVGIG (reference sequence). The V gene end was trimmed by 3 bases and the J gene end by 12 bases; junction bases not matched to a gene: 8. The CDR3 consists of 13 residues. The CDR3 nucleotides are TGTGCCTGGAGGAGGCAGGGGGGAATACCCCTCCACTTT. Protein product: CAWRRQGGIPLHF.

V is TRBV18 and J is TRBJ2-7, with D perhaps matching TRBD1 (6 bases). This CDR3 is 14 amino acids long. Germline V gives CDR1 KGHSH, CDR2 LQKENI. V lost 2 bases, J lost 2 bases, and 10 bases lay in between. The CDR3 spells CASSPRDTTYEQYF. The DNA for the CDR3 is TGTGCCAGCTCACCAAGGGACACGACCTACGAGCAGTACTTC.

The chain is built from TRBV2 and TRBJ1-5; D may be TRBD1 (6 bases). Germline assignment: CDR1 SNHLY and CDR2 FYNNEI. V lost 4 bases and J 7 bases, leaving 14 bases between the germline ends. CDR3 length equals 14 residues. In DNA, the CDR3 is TGTGCCAGCAGTGTATCTACAGGGAACCAGCCCCAGCATTTT. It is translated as CASSVSTGNQPQHF.

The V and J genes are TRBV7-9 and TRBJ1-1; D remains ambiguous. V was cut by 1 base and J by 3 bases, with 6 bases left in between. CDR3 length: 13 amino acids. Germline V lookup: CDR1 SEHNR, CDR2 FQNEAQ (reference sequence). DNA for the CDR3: TGTGCCAGCAGCTTAGACAGCTACACTGAAGCTTTCTTT. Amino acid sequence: CASSLDSYTEAFF.

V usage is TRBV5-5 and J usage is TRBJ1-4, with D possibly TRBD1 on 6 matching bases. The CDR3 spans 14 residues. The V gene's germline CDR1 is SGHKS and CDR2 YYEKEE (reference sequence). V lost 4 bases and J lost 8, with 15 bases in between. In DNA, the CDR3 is TGTGCCAGCAGCCTAGGGACAAGGCCCGAAAAACTGTTTTTT. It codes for CASSLGTRPEKLFF.

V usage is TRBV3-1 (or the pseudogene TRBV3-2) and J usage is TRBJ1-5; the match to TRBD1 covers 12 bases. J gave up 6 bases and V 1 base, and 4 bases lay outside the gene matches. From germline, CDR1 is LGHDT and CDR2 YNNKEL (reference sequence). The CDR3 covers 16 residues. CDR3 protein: CASSQGGTGGSQPQHF. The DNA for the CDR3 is TGTGCCAGCAGCCAAGGGGGGACAGGGGGCAGTCAGCCCCAGCATTTT.

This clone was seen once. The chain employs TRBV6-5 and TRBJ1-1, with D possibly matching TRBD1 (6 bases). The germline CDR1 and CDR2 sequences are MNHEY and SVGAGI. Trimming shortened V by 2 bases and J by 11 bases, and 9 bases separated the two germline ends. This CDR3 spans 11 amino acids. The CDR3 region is CASSYGGRAFF. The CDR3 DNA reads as TGTGCCAGCAGTTACGGGGGCCGTGCTTTCTTT.

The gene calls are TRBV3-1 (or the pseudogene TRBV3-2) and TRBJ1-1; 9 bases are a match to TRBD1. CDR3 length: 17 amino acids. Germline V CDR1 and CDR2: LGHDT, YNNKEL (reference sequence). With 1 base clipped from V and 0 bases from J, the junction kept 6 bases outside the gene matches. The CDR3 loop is CASSQGGTGLMNTEAFF. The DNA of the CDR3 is TGTGCCAGCAGCCAAGGGGGGACAGGGCTCATGAACACTGAAGCTTTCTTT.

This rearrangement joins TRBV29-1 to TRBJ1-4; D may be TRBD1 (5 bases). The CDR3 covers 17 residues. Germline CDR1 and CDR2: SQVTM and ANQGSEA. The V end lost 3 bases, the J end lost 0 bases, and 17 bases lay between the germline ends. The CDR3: CSVEGKGGGSTNEKLFF. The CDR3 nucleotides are TGCAGCGTTGAGGGTAAAGGCGGGGGTTCAACTAATGAAAAACTGTTTTTT.

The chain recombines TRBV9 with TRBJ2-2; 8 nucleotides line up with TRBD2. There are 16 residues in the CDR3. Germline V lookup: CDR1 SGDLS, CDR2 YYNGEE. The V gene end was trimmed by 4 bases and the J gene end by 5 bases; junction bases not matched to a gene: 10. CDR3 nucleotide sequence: TGTGCCAGCAGCCCCCAACGGGGGGGTGGAACCGGGGAGCTGTTTTTT. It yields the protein CASSPQRGGGTGELFF. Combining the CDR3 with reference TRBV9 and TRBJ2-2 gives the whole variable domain DSGVTQTPKHLITATGQRVTLRCSPRSGDLSVYWYQQSLDQGLQFLIQYYNGEERAKGNILERFSAQQFPDLHSELNLSSLELGDSALYFCASSPQRGGGTGELFFGEGSRLTVL.

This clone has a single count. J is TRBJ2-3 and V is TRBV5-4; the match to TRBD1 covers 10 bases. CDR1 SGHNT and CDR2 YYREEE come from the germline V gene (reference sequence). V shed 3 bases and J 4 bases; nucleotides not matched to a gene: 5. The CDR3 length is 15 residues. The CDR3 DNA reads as TGTGCCAGCAGCTCACGGGACAGGGGCGCAGATACGCAGTATTTT. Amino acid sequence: CASSSRDRGADTQYF.

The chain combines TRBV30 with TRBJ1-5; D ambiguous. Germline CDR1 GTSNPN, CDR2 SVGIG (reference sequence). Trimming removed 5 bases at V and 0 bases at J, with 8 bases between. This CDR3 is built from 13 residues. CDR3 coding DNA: TGTGCCTGGGGACTTATTAGCAATCAGCCCCAGCATTTT. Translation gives CAWGLISNQPQHF.

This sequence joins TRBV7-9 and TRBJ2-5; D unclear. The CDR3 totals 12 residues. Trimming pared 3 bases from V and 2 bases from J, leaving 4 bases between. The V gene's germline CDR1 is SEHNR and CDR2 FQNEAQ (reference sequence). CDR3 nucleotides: TGTGCCAGCAGCTTCCTACAAGAGACCCAGTACTTC. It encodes CASSFLQETQYF.

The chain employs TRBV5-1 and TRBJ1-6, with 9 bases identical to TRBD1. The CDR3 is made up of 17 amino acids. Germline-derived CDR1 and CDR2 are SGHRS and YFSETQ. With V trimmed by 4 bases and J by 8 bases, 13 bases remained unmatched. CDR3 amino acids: CASSVGQGQGEDSPLHF. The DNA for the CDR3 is TGCGCCAGCAGCGTAGGACAGGGACAGGGTGAGGATTCACCCCTCCACTTT.

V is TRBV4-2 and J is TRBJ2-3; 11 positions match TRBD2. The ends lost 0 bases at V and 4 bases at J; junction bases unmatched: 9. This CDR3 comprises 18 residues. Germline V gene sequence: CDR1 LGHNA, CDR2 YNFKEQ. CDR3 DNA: TGTGCCAGCAGCCAAGAGGGTCATAGCGGGGGGGCGTCAGATACGCAGTATTTT. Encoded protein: CASSQEGHSGGASDTQYF.

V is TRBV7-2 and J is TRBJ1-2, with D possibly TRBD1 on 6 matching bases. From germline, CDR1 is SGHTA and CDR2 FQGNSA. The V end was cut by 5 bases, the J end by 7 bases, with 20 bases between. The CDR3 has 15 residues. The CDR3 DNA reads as TGTGCCAGCAGCCTCCAGACCCAGGGGTTTCGTGGCTACACCTTC. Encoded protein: CASSLQTQGFRGYTF. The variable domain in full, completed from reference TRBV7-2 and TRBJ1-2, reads GAGVSQSPSNKVTEKGKDVELRCDPISGHTALYWYRQSLGQGLEFLIYFQGNSAPDKSGLPSDRFSAERTGGSVSTLTIQRTQQEDSAVYLCASSLQTQGFRGYTFGSGTRLTVV.

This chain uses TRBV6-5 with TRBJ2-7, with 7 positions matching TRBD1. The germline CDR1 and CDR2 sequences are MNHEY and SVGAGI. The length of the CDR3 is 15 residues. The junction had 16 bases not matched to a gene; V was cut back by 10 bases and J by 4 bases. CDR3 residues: CATNSRDRGIYEQYF. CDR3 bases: TGTGCCACTAATAGCCGGGACAGAGGCATATACGAGCAGTACTTC.

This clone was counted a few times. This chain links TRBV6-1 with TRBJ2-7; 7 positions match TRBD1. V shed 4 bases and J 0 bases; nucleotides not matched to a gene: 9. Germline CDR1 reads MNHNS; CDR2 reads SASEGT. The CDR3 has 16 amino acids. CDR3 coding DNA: TGTGCCAGCAGTGGCTCGGGCCAGGGGGTCTCCTACGAGCAGTACTTC. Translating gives CASSGSGQGVSYEQYF.

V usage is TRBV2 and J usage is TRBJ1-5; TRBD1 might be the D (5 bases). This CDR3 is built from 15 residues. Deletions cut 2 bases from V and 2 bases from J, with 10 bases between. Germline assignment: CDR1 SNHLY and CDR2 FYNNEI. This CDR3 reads CASSEMGGGNQPQHF. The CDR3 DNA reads TGTGCCAGCAGTGAAATGGGGGGAGGCAATCAGCCCCAGCATTTT.